The following is a T cell receptor beta chain sequence with its context. The data derive from a study of blood T cell repertoires in COVID-19. The overall study: PBMCs, B-cell-depleted T cells, or T cells were the source of the cDNA or gDNA that made up the material.

In Seattle, patients joined the study during active infection and were tracked longitudinally. Measured with immunoSEQ multiplex PCR; TCRdb has only the in-frame clones, and not every one. Of some 58,000 clones in the sample, roughly 77% were seen once. CDR3 length: 14 residues. Germline trimming cut 2 bases from V and 7 bases from J; bases unmatched to any gene: 7. CDR1 LNHNV and CDR2 YYDKDF come from the germline V gene (reference sequence). This chain uses TRBV15 with TRBJ1-2, with 7 bases identical to TRBD1. Sequenced sample: peripheral blood. The TCR was taken from a man aged 60 to 75 with COVID-19, enrolled during active disease. The CDR3 is CATSRQGEDGGYTF. In nucleotides, the CDR3 is TGTGCCACCAGCAGACAGGGGGAAGATGGTGGCTACACCTTC.